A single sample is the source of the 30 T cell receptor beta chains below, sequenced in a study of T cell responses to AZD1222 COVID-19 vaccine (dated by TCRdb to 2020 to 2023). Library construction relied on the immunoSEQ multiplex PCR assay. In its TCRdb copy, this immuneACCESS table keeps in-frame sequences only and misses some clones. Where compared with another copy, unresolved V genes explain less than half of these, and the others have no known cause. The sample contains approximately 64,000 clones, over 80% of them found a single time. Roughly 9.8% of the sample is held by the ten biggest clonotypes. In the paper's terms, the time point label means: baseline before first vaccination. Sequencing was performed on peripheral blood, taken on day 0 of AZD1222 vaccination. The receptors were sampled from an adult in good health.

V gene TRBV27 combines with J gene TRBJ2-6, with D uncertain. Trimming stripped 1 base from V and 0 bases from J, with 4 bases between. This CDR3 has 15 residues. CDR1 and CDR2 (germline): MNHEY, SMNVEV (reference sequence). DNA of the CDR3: TGTGCCAGCAGTTTATGGAGCTCTGGGGCCAACGTCCTGACTTTC. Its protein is CASSLWSSGANVLTF.

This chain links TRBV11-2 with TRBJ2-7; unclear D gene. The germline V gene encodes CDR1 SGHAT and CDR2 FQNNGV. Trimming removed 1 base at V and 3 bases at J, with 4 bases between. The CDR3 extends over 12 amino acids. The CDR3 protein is CASSLGSYEQYF. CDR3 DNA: TGTGCCAGCAGCTTAGGAAGCTACGAGCAGTACTTC.

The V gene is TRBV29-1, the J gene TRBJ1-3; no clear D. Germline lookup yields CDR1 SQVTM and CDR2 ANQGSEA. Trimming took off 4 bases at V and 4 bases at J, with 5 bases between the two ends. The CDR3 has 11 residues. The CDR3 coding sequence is TGCAGCGTTGCTGAAGGAAACACCATATATTTT. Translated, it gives CSVAEGNTIYF.

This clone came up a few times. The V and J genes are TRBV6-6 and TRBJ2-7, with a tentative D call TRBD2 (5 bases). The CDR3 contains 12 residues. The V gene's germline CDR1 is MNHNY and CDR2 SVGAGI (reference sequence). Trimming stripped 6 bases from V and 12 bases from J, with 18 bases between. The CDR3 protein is CASRYEGPRWYF. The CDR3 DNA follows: TGTGCCAGCAGGTACGAGGGCCCTCGGTGGTACTTC.

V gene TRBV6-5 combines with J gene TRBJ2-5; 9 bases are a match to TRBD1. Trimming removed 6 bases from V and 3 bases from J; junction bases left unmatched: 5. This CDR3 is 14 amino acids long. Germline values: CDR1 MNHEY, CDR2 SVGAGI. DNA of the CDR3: TGTGCCAGCAGAACAGGGGGCTGGGAAGAGACCCAGTACTTC. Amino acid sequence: CASRTGGWEETQYF.

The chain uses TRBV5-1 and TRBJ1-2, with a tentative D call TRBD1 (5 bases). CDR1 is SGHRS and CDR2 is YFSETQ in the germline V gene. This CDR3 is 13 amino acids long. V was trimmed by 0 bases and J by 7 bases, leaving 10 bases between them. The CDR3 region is CASSLVGLSGYTF. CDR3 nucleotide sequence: TGCGCCAGCAGCTTGGTGGGGCTGAGTGGCTACACCTTC.

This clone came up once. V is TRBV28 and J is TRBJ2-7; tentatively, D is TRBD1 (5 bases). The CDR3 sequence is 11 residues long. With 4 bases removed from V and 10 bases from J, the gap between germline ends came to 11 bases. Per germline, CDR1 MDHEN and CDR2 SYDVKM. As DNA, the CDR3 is TGTGCCAGCAGTTACAGGAATTTACAGTACTTC. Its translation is CASSYRNLQYF.

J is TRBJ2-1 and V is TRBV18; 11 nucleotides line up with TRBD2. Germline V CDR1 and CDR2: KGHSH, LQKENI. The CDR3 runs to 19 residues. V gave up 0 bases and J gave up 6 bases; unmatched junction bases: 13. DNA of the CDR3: TGTGCCAGCTCACCACCGAACCAGCTAGCGGGGGGCGGGTTCAATGAGCAGTTCTTC. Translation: CASSPPNQLAGGGFNEQFF.

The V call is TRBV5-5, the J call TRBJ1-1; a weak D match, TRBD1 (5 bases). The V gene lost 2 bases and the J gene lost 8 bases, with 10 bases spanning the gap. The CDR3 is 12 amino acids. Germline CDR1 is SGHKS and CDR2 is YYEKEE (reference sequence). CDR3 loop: CASSLGDSEAFF. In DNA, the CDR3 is TGTGCCAGCAGCTTAGGGGATTCGGAAGCTTTCTTT.

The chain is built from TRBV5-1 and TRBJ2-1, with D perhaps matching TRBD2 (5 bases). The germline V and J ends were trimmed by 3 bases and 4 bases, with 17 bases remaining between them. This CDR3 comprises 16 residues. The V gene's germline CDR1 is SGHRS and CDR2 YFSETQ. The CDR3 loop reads CASSSQPDSRYNEQFF. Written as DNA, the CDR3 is TGCGCCAGCAGCTCACAACCGGACTCCCGTTACAATGAGCAGTTCTTC.

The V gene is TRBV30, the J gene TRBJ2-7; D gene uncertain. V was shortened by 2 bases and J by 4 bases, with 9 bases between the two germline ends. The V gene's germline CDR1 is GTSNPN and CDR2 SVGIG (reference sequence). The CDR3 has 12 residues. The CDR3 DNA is TGTGCCTGGAGTCCCGACCGATACGAGCAGTACTTC. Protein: CAWSPDRYEQYF.

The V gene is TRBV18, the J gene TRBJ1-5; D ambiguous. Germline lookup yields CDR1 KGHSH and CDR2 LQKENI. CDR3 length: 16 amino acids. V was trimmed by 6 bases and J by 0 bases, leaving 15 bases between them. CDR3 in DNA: TGTGCCAGCTCGCCGGCCGCGGGCTTTAGCAATCAGCCCCAGCATTTT. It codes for CASSPAAGFSNQPQHF.

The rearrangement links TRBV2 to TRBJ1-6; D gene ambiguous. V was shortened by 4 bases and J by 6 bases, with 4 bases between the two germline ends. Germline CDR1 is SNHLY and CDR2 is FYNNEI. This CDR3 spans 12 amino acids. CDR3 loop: CASSGPNSPLHF. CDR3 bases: TGTGCCAGCAGTGGACCTAATTCACCCCTCCACTTT.

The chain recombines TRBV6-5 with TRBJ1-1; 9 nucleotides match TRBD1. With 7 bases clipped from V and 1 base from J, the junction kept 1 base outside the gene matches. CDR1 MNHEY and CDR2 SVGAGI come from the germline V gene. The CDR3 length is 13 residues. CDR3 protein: CASTDRGNTEAFF. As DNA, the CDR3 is TGTGCCAGCACGGACAGGGGGAACACTGAAGCTTTCTTT.

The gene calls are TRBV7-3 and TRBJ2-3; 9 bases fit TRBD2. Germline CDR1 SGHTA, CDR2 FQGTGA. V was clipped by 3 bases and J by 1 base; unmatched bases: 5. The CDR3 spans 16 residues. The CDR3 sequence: CASSFLAGSGTDTQYF. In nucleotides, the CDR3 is TGTGCCAGCAGCTTCCTAGCGGGGTCGGGCACAGATACGCAGTATTTT.

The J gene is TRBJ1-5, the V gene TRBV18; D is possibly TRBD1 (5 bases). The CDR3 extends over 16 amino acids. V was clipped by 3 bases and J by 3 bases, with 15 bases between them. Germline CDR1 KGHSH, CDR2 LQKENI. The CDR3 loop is CASSPETGTHNQPQHF. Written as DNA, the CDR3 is TGTGCCAGCTCACCCGAGACCGGGACTCACAATCAGCCCCAGCATTTT.

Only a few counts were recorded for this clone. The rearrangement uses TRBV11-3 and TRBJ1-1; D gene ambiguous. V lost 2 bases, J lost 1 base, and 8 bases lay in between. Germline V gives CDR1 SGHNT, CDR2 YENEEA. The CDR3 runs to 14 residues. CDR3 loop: CASSLRGRNTEAFF. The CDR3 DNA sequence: TGTGCCAGCAGCTTAAGAGGGCGGAACACTGAAGCTTTCTTT.

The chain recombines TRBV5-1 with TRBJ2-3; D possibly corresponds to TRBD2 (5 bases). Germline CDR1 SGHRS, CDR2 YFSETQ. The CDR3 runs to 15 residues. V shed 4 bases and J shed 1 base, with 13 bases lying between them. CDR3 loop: CASSPAAGGTDTQYF. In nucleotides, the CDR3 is TGCGCCAGCAGCCCGGCGGCCGGGGGCACAGATACGCAGTATTTT.

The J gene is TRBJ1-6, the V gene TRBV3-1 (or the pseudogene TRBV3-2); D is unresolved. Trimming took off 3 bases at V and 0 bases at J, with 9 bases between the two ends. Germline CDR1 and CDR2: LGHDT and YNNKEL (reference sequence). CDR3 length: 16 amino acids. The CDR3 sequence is CASSHFPGSYNSPLHF. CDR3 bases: TGTGCCAGCAGCCACTTCCCGGGCTCCTATAATTCACCCCTCCACTTT.

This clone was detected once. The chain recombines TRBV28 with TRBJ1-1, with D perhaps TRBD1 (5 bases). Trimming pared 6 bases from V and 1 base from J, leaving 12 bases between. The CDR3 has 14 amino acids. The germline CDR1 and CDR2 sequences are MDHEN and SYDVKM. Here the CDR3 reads CASSRQSGNTEAFF. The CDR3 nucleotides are TGTGCCAGCAGCCGACAGTCTGGGAACACTGAAGCTTTCTTT.

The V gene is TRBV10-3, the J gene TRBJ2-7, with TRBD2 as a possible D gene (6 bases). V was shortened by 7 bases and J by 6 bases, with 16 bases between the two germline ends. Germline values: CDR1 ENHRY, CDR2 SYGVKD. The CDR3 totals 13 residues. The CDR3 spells CAITSRGKGEQYF. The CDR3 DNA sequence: TGTGCCATCACCTCACGGGGGAAGGGCGAGCAGTACTTC.

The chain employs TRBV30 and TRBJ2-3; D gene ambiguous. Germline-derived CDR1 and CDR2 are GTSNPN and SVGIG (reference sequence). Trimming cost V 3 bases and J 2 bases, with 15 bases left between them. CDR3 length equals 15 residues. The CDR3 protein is CAWSPPGMLTDTQYF. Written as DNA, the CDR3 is TGTGCCTGGAGCCCACCGGGCATGCTCACAGATACGCAGTATTTT.

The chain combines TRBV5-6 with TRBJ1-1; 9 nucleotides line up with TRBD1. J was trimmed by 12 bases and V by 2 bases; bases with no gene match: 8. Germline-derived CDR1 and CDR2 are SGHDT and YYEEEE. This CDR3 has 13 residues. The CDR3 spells CASSLPGQGLTFF. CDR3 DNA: TGTGCCAGCAGCTTACCGGGACAGGGACTAACTTTCTTT.

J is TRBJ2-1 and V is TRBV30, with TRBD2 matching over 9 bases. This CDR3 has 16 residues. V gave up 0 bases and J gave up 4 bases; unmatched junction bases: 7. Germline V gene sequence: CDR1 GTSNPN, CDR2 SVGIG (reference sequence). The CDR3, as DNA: TGTGCCTGGAGTGTTAGGCTAGCGGGGTCTTACAATGAGCAGTTCTTC. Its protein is CAWSVRLAGSYNEQFF. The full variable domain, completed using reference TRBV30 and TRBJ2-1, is SQTIHQWPATLVQPVGSPLSLECTVEGTSNPNLYWYRQAAGRGLQLLFYSVGIGQISSEVPQNLSASRPQDRQFILSSKKLLLSDSGFYLCAWSVRLAGSYNEQFFGPGTRLTVL.

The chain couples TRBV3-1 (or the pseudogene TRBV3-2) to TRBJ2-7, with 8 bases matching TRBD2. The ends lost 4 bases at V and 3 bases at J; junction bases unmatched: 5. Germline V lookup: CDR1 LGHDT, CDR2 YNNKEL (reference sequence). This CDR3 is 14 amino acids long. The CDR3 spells CASSLRSGGYEQYF. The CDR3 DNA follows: TGTGCCAGCAGCCTTAGGAGCGGGGGCTACGAGCAGTACTTC.

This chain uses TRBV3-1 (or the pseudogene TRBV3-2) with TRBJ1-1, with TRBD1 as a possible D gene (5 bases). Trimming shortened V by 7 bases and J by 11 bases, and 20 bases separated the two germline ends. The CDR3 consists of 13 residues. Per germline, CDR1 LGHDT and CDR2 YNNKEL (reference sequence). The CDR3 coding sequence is TGTGCCAGCATCGCACCCGGGGCGCGGGGGGCTTTCTTT. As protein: CASIAPGARGAFF.

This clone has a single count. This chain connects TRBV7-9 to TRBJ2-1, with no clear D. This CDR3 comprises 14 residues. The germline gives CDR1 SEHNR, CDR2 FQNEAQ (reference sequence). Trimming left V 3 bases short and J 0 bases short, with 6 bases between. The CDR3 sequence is CASSFGSSYNEQFF. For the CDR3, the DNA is TGTGCCAGCAGCTTTGGAAGCTCCTACAATGAGCAGTTCTTC. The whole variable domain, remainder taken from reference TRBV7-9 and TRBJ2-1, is DTGVSQNPRHKITKRGQNVTFRCDPISEHNRLYWYRQTLGQGPEFLTYFQNEAQLEKSRLLSDRFSAERPKGSFSTLEIQRTEQGDSAMYLCASSFGSSYNEQFFGPGTRLTVL.

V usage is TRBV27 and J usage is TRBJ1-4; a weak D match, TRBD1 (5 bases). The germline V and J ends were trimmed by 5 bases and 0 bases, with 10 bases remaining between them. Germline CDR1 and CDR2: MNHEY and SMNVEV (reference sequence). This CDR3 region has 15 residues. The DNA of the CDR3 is TGTGCCAGCAGTCCCCGGGACGCAACTAATGAAAAACTGTTTTTT. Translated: CASSPRDATNEKLFF.

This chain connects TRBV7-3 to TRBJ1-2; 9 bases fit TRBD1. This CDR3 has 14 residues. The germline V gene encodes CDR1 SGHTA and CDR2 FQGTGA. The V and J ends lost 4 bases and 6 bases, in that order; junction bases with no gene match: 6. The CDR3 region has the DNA TGTGCCAGCAGCTCCACAGGGGGCGCGGATGGCTACACCTTC. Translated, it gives CASSSTGGADGYTF.

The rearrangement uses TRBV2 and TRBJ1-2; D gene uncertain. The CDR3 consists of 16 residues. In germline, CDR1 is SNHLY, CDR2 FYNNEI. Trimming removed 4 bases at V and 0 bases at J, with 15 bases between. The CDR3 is CASSAAETIPNYGYTF. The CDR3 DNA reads TGTGCCAGCAGTGCTGCAGAGACCATCCCTAACTATGGCTACACCTTC.